The 26 T cell receptor beta chains in this list originate from one sample, sequenced in a study of blood T cells in healthy people across ages (dated by TCRdb to 2014 to 2015). The library was generated by 5' RACE. The instrument given in TCRdb is Illumina HiSeq 2500. A second about 6 to 11 cycle PCR used a sample-barcoded 5' primer and a J-beta primer mix. TCRdb applied fastp at Q25 and MiXCR to the public reads, then kept only in-frame beta chains. Each entry is one CDR3 protein sequence, shown with its most common DNA and genes. The sample table holds roughly 930,000 distinct CDR3 sequences, of which roughly 52% were seen once. Roughly 13% of the sample is in the top ten clones. Sequencing was done on a sample of blood. These receptors came from a man aged 25 to 45 in good health.

The J gene is TRBJ2-7, the V gene TRBV11-2, with D possibly being TRBD1 (5 bases). With the DNA end fitting TRBJ2-5 better, the J assignment may be wrong. The CDR3 consists of 14 residues. Germline CDR1 is SGHAT and CDR2 is FQNNGV. Written as DNA, the CDR3 is TGTGCCAGCAGTCCAGGGTCGGGTCTTGGGACCCAGTACTTC. Its translation: CASSPGSGLGTQYF.

The CDR3 DNA follows: TGCAGCGTTGAAGATCTACAGGGGGCTTTCAACACTGAAGCTTTCTTT. It translates to CSVEDLQGAFNTEAFF. This chain links TRBV29-1 with TRBJ1-1, with 9 bases that match TRBD1. With 0 bases clipped from V and 2 bases from J, the junction kept 7 bases outside the gene matches. CDR3 length equals 16 residues. CDR1 is SQVTM, CDR2 ANQGSEA, per germline.

The rearrangement joins TRBV6-6 to TRBJ2-5; the D gene is possibly TRBD2 (6 bases). The DNA end is a closer match to TRBJ2-7, so the J assignment may be wrong. This CDR3 spans 13 amino acids. Germline CDR1 MNHNY, CDR2 SVGAGI (reference sequence). The CDR3 coding sequence is TGTGCCAGCAGTGACATCGGGGGAAACGAGCAGTACTTC. Translation gives CASSDIGGNEQYF.

This clonotype was observed a single time. V and J are TRBV7-9 and TRBJ1-6, with 9 bases that match TRBD1. The germline CDR1 and CDR2 sequences are SEHNR and FQNEAQ (reference sequence). V lost 5 bases to trimming and J lost 9 bases; unmatched junction nucleotides: 11. There are 16 residues in the CDR3. The CDR3 DNA reads as TGTGCCAGCAGCCGATTCCGGACAGGGGAGATTTCACCCCTCCACTTT. Translated, it gives CASSRFRTGEISPLHF.

The DNA for the CDR3 is TGTGCCAGCAGTTTAAGTCTAATCTCCTACGAGCAGTACTTC. Translated, it gives CASSLSLISYEQYF. This chain uses TRBV12-3 or TRBV12-4 with TRBJ2-7; D ambiguous. The CDR3 is 14 amino acids. Trimming shortened V by 2 bases and J by 0 bases, and 8 bases separated the two germline ends.

There are a few counts of this clonotype. This chain joins TRBV3-1 and TRBJ1-6; 7 nucleotides align to TRBD1. V shed 2 bases, J shed 7 bases, and the junction held 29 bases outside the gene matches. Germline-derived CDR1 and CDR2 are LGHDT and YNNKEL (reference sequence). This CDR3 contains 23 residues. CDR3 coding DNA: TGTGCCAGCAGCCAAATTTCCACCCAGACCCCGAAGACAGGGCCTTTTAGAAATTCACCCCTCCACTTT. Translated, it gives CASSQISTQTPKTGPFRNSPLHF.

This clonotype was detected only a few times. This sequence joins TRBV10-3 and TRBJ1-2; 8 bases map to TRBD1. This CDR3 region has 16 residues. Germline loops: CDR1 ENHRY, CDR2 SYGVKD. V was pared by 0 bases and J by 8 bases, with 11 bases of the junction left unmatched. CDR3 in amino acids: CAISESTLGRGHGYTF. The CDR3 DNA reads TGTGCCATCAGTGAGTCAACTCTTGGCAGGGGGCACGGCTACACCTTC.

This chain uses TRBV5-1 with TRBJ2-1, with a possible D match to TRBD1 (5 bases). V dropped 1 base and J dropped 4 bases, with 12 bases sitting between them. This CDR3 has 15 residues. Germline V gives CDR1 SGHRS, CDR2 YFSETQ. As DNA, the CDR3 is TGCGCCAGCAGCTTGACAGGAGAGATTTACAATGAGCAGTTCTTC. It yields the protein CASSLTGEIYNEQFF. The full variable domain, in which reference TRBV5-1 and TRBJ2-1 provide the parts outside the CDR3, is KAGVTQTPRYLIKTRGQQVTLSCSPISGHRSVSWYQQTPGQGLQFLFEYFSETQRNKGNFPGRFSGRQFSNSRSEMNVSTLELGDSALYLCASSLTGEIYNEQFFGPGTRLTVL.

This clonotype was detected only a few times. This chain connects TRBV5-1 to TRBJ2-4; D remains unclear. The germline CDR1 and CDR2 sequences are SGHRS and YFSETQ. The CDR3 is 17 amino acids. V was pared by 0 bases and J by 0 bases, with 13 bases between. CDR3 protein: CASSLEGGDGAKNIQYF. The DNA of the CDR3 is TGCGCCAGCAGCTTGGAAGGCGGTGATGGAGCCAAAAACATTCAGTACTTC.

The J gene is TRBJ2-7, the V gene TRBV7-2; 10 nucleotides agree with TRBD2. There are 17 residues in the CDR3. With 1 base clipped from V and 7 bases from J, the junction kept 13 bases outside the gene matches. The germline V gene has CDR1 SGHTA and CDR2 FQGNSA. The chain's CDR3 is CASSLVRASGGHNEQYF. The CDR3 DNA reads as TGTGCCAGCAGCTTAGTTAGGGCTAGCGGGGGCCACAATGAGCAGTACTTC.

This clonotype turned up a few times. This chain uses TRBV12-3 or TRBV12-4 with TRBJ2-5; 7 nucleotides agree with TRBD1. The V and J ends lost 8 bases and 2 bases, in that order; junction bases with no gene match: 8. CDR3 length equals 14 residues. The DNA of the CDR3 is TGTGCCAGCCAGACAGGGAGCTCACAAGAGACCCAGTACTTC. Residues: CASQTGSSQETQYF.

The chain links TRBV20-1 to TRBJ1-6; D is unclear. With 0 bases removed from V and 6 bases from J, the gap between germline ends came to 6 bases. CDR3 length: 13 residues. CDR1 is DFQATT, CDR2 SNEGSKA, per germline (reference sequence). In DNA form, the CDR3 reads TGCAGTGCTAGAGAGCGTGCTAATTCACCCCTCCACTTT. Its protein is CSARERANSPLHF.

The chain couples TRBV3-1 to TRBJ2-7; D might be TRBD1 (5 bases). The CDR3 consists of 12 residues. V was trimmed by 3 bases and J by 4 bases, leaving 7 bases between them. Germline CDR1 LGHDT, CDR2 YNNKEL (reference sequence). The CDR3 loop is CASSQTDYEQYF. The CDR3 DNA reads as TGTGCCAGCAGCCAGACAGATTACGAGCAGTACTTC.

This clonotype was counted between two and nine times. V gene TRBV24-1 combines with J gene TRBJ2-1; 8 bases agree with TRBD2. Germline values: CDR1 KGHDR, CDR2 SFDVKD. V lost 4 bases and J lost 6; bases outside the gene matches: 13. The CDR3 is 17 residues long. CDR3 loop: CATSEPELKRGSNEQFF. The CDR3 DNA reads TGTGCCACCAGTGAGCCCGAACTAAAGCGGGGGTCCAATGAGCAGTTCTTC.

This chain links TRBV6-6 with TRBJ2-1, with D maybe TRBD2 (7 bases). The CDR3 has 17 residues. Trimming took 0 bases from V and 0 from J, leaving 12 bases between them. The germline CDR1 and CDR2 sequences are MNHNY and SVGAGI (reference sequence). CDR3 residues: CASSYSVGGGSYNEQFF. DNA of the CDR3: TGTGCCAGCAGTTACTCGGTAGGGGGGGGCTCCTACAATGAGCAGTTCTTC.

The count of this clonotype is one. V is TRBV5-1 and J is TRBJ1-1, with D hard to call. V lost 0 bases, J lost 0 bases, and 9 bases lay in between. This CDR3 has 15 amino acids. Per germline, CDR1 SGHRS and CDR2 YFSETQ. The CDR3 nucleotides are TGCGCCAGCAGCTTGGGTTCAGGAATGAACACTGAAGCTTTCTTT. Its translation: CASSLGSGMNTEAFF.

The chain couples TRBV5-1 to TRBJ2-1; 7 bases line up with TRBD1. Trimming removed 5 bases from V and 2 bases from J; junction bases left unmatched: 10. The length of the CDR3 is 16 residues. Germline V gives CDR1 SGHRS, CDR2 YFSETQ. CDR3 bases: TGCGCCAGCAGACAGACCGGGACAGAGACCTACAATGAGCAGTTCTTC. This codes for CASRQTGTETYNEQFF.

The V and J genes are TRBV27 and TRBJ2-7; D possibly corresponds to TRBD2 (6 bases). CDR1 and CDR2 from the germline V gene are MNHEY and SMNVEV (reference sequence). The length of the CDR3 is 13 residues. V lost 4 bases and J 3 bases, leaving 10 bases between the germline ends. The CDR3 sequence is CASSSVADYEQYF. The CDR3 coding sequence is TGTGCCAGCAGTTCAGTAGCGGACTACGAGCAGTACTTC.

This clonotype was picked up a small number of times. The chain uses TRBV20-1 and TRBJ2-3; 9 nucleotides line up with TRBD1. Germline V gene sequence: CDR1 DFQATT, CDR2 SNEGSKA (reference sequence). This CDR3 comprises 12 residues. In DNA, the CDR3 is TGCAGAACGGACAGGGGCAAGGATACGCAGTATTTT. Translated, it gives CRTDRGKDTQYF.

This clonotype was detected only a few times. The rearrangement uses TRBV4-3 and TRBJ2-7; D is unresolved. Trimming took off 1 base at V and 2 bases at J, with 12 bases between the two ends. CDR3 length: 15 residues. Germline CDR1 reads LGHNA; CDR2 reads YSLEER. CDR3 coding DNA: TGCGCCAGCAGCCAAGGCTCGGCAGGAACCTACGAGCAGTACTTC. This gives the protein CASSQGSAGTYEQYF.

With regard to this clonotype: A single base separates this from a much larger clone, so it may be a read error. V gene TRBV13 combines with J gene TRBJ1-6; a possible D gene is TRBD1 (5 bases). CDR1 and CDR2 (germline): PRHDT, FYEKMQ (reference sequence). This CDR3 spans 16 amino acids. Here the CDR3 DNA reads TGTGCCAGCAGCTTAGAGAGGGGCTCCTATAATTCACCCCCCCACTTT. Translated: CASSLERGSYNSPPHF.

This clonotype was seen a single time. This rearrangement joins TRBV2 to TRBJ2-5, with D tentatively TRBD2 (6 bases). The CDR3 loop spans 15 amino acids. V was cut by 3 bases and J by 4 bases, with 15 bases left in between. Germline-derived CDR1 and CDR2 are SNHLY and FYNNEI. CDR3 nucleotides: TGTGCCAGCAGTGATAGGCGGGGATCGGGAGAGACCCAGTACTTC. Encoded protein: CASSDRRGSGETQYF.

The rearrangement joins TRBV20-1 to TRBJ1-1; tentative D call: TRBD1 (5 bases). This CDR3 comprises 14 residues. The germline V gene encodes CDR1 DFQATT and CDR2 SNEGSKA (reference sequence). The germline V and J ends were trimmed by 5 bases and 1 base, with 14 bases remaining between them. Written as DNA, the CDR3 is TGCAGTGCTGGGAGACAGCTTGGGAACACTGAAGCTTTCTTT. Protein sequence: CSAGRQLGNTEAFF.

V usage is TRBV5-6 and J usage is TRBJ2-2; the match to TRBD1 covers 8 bases. The V and J ends lost 2 bases and 3 bases, in that order; junction bases with no gene match: 9. The CDR3 extends over 17 amino acids. From germline, CDR1 is SGHDT and CDR2 YYEEEE. In nucleotides, the CDR3 is TGTGCCAGCAGCTTCTATTCAGGGGGCTCTCACACCGGGGAGCTGTTTTTT. Its translation is CASSFYSGGSHTGELFF.

V is TRBV6-2 or TRBV6-3 and J is TRBJ2-2; 7 nucleotides align to TRBD1. The CDR3 extends over 13 amino acids. The V and J ends lost 6 bases and 6 bases, in that order; junction bases with no gene match: 4. Germline CDR1 and CDR2: MNHEY and SVGEGT. The CDR3 region is CASSTGESGELFF. CDR3 DNA: TGTGCCAGCAGCACAGGGGAATCCGGGGAGCTGTTTTTT.

J is TRBJ2-1 and V is TRBV10-3; tentatively, D is TRBD2 (5 bases). The end of the DNA fits TRBJ2-7 better, so the J call may be wrong. CDR3 size: 12 residues. Germline V gene lookup returns CDR1 ENHRY and CDR2 SYGVKD. CDR3 residues: CAIRGALYEQYF. The CDR3 DNA is TGTGCCATCAGGGGAGCGCTTTACGAGCAGTACTTC.